This T cell receptor beta chain is from a study of blood T cell repertoires in COVID-19. The CDR3 is 12 residues long. CDR1 and CDR2 (germline): SGHDT, YYEEEE. Trimming stripped 1 base from V and 6 bases from J, with 8 bases between. Produced via immunoSEQ multiplex PCR; TCRdb's table is partial and in-frame only. Of over 150,000 clones listed, around four fifths are singletons. The origin of this receptor is a man in his 70s with acute or convalescent COVID-19. Sequences were obtained from peripheral blood. This chain links TRBV5-6 with TRBJ2-7, with D perhaps TRBD2 (5 bases). DNA of the CDR3: TGTGCCAGCAGCTTGTACGGACTCGAGCAGTACTTC. It specifies CASSLYGLEQYF.